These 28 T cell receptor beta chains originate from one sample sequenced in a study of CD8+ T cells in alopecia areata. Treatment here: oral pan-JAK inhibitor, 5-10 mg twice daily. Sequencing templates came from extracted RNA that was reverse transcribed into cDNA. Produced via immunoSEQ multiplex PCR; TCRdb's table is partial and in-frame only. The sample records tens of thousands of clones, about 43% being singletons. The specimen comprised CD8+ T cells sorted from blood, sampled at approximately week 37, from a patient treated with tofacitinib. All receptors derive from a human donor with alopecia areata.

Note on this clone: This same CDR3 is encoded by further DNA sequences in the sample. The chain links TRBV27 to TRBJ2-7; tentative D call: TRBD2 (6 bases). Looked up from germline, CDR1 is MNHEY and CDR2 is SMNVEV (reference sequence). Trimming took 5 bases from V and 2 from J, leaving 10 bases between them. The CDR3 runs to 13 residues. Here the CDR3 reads CASSLGGTYEQYF. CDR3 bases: TGTGCCAGCAGTCTCGGGGGAACCTACGAGCAGTACTTC.

The CDR3 protein is CASSVRDPEQFF. The CDR3, as DNA: TGTGCCAGCAGCGTTAGAGACCCGGAGCAGTTCTTC. This chain joins TRBV9 and TRBJ2-1, with D hard to call. V gave up 2 bases and J gave up 10 bases, with 10 bases separating them. CDR1 and CDR2 from the germline V gene are SGDLS and YYNGEE. This CDR3 spans 12 amino acids.

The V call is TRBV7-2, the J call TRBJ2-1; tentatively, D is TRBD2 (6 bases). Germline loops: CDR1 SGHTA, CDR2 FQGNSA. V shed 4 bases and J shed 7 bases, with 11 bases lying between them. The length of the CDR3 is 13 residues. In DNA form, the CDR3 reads TGTGCCAGCAGCTCCATGGGGGGTAATGAGCAGTTCTTC. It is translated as CASSSMGGNEQFF.

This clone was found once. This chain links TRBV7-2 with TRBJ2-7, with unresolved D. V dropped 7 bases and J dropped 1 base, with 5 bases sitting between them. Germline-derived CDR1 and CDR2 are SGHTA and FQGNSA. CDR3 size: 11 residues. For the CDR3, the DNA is TGTGCCAGCAAAGTGTCCTACGAGCAGTACTTC. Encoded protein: CASKVSYEQYF.

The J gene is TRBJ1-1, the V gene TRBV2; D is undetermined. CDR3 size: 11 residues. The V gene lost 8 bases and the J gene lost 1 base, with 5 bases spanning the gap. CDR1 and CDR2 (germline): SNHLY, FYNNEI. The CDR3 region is CASPGNTEAFF. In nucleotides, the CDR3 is TGTGCCAGCCCAGGGAACACTGAAGCTTTCTTT.

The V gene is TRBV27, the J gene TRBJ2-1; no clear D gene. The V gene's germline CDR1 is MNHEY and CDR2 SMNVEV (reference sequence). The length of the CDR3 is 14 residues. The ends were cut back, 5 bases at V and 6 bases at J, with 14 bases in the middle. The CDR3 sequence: CASSGPSRSNEQFF. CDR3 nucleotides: TGTGCCAGCAGTGGCCCCAGTCGAAGCAATGAGCAGTTCTTC.

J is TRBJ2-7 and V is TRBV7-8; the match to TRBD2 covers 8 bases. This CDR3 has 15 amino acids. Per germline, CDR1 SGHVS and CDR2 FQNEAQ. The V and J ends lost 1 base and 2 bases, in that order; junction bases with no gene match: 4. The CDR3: CASSLDIGRAYEQYF. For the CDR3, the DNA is TGTGCCAGCAGCTTAGATATCGGGAGGGCCTACGAGCAGTACTTC.

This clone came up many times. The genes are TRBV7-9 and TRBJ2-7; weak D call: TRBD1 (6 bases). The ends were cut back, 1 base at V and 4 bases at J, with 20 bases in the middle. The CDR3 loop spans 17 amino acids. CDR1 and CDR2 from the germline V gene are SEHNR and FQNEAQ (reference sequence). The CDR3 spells CASSLDETGSGVYEQYF. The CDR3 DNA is TGTGCCAGCAGCTTAGACGAAACAGGGTCGGGTGTATACGAGCAGTACTTC. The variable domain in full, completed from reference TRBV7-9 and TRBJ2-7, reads DTGVSQNPRHKITKRGQNVTFRCDPISEHNRLYWYRQTLGQGPEFLTYFQNEAQLEKSRLLSDRFSAERPKGSFSTLEIQRTEQGDSAMYLCASSLDETGSGVYEQYFGPGTRLTVT.

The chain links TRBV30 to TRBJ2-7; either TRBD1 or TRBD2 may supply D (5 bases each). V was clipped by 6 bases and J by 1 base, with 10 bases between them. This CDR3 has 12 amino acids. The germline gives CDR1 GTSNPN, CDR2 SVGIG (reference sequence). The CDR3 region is CACRDGSYEQYF. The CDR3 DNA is TGTGCCTGTCGGGACGGGTCCTACGAGCAGTACTTC. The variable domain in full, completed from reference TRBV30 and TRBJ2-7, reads SQTIHQWPATLVQPVGSPLSLECTVEGTSNPNLYWYRQAAGRGLQLLFYSVGIGQISSEVPQNLSASRPQDRQFILSSKKLLLSDSGFYLCACRDGSYEQYFGPGTRLTVT.

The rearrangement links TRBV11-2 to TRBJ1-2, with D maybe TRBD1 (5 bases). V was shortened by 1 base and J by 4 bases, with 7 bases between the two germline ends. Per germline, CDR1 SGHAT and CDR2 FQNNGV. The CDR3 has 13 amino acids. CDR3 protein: CASSLGGVYGYTF. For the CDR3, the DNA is TGTGCCAGCAGCTTAGGGGGCGTCTATGGCTACACCTTC.

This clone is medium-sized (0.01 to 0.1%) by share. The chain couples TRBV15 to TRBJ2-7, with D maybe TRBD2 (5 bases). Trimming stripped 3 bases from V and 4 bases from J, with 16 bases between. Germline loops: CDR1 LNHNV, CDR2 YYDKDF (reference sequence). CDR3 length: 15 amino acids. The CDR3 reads CATSRDSGNTYEQYF. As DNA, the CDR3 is TGTGCCACCAGCAGGGACTCCGGGAACACGTACGAGCAGTACTTC.

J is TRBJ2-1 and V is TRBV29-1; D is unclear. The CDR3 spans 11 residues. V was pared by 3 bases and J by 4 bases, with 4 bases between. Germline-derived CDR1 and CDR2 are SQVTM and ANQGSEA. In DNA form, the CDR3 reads TGCAGCGTTGACGATTACAATGAGCAGTTCTTC. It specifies CSVDDYNEQFF.

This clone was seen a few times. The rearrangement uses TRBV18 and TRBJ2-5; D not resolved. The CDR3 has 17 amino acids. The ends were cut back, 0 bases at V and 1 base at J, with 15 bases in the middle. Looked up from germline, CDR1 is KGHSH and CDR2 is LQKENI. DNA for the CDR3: TGTGCCAGCTCACCACCGGTGATGGGCGGTCCCCAAGAGACCCAGTACTTC. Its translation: CASSPPVMGGPQETQYF.

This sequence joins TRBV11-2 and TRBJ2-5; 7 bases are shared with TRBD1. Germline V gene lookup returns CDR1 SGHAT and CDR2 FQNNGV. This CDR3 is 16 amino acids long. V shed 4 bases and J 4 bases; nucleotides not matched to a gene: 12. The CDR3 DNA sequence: TGTGCCAGCAGCTCGAATCTTCAGGGGGTTGGAGAGACCCAGTACTTC. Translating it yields CASSSNLQGVGETQYF.

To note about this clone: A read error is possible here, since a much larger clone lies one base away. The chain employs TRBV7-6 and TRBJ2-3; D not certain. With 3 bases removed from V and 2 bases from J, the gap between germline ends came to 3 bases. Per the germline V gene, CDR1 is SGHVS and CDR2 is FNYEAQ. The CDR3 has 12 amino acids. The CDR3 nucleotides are TGTGCCAGCAGCTTCTCCACAGATACGCAGTATTTT. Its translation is CASSFSTDTQYF. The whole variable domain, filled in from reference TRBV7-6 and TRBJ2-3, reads GAGVSQSPRYKVTKRGQDVALRCDPISGHVSLYWYRQALGQGPEFLTYFNYEAQQDKSGLPNDRFSAERPEGSISTLTIQRTEQRDSAMYRCASSFSTDTQYFGPGTRLTVL.

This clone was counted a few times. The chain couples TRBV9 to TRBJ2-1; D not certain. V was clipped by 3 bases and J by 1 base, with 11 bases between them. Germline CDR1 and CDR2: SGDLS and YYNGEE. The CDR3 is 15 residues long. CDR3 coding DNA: TGTGCCAGCAGCGGACCAGCGCGGTCCTACAATGAGCAGTTCTTC. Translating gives CASSGPARSYNEQFF. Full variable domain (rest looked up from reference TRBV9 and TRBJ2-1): DSGVTQTPKHLITATGQRVTLRCSPRSGDLSVYWYQQSLDQGLQFLIQYYNGEERAKGNILERFSAQQFPDLHSELNLSSLELGDSALYFCASSGPARSYNEQFFGPGTRLTVL.

The CDR3 protein is CASSFPGLPRVAFF. The CDR3 coding sequence is TGTGCCAGCAGCTTCCCGGGACTACCGCGGGTTGCGTTCTTC. The J gene is TRBJ2-1, the V gene TRBV11-2; 7 nucleotides align to TRBD2. Germline assignment: CDR1 SGHAT and CDR2 FQNNGV. After removal of 3 bases from V and 15 bases from J, the junction contained 14 bases not matched to a gene. This CDR3 region has 14 residues. The entire variable domain, with the rest obtained from reference TRBV11-2 and TRBJ2-1, is as follows: EAGVAQSPRYKIIEKRQSVAFWCNPISGHATLYWYQQILGQGPKLLIQFQNNGVVDDSQLPKDRFSAERLKGVDSTLKIQPAKLEDSAVYLCASSFPGLPRVAFFGPGTRLTVL.

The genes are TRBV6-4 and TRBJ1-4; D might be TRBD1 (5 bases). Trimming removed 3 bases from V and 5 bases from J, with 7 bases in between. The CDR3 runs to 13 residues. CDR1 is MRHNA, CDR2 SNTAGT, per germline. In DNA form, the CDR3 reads TGTGCCAGCAGTGAAGGGGTGAATGAAAAACTGTTTTTT. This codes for CASSEGVNEKLFF.

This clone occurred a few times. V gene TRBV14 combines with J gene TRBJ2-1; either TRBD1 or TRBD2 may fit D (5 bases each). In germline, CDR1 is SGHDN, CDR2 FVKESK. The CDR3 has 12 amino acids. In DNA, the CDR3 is TGTGCATCGGGACCTTTGGGTATCGTGCAGTTCTTC. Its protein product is CASGPLGIVQFF.

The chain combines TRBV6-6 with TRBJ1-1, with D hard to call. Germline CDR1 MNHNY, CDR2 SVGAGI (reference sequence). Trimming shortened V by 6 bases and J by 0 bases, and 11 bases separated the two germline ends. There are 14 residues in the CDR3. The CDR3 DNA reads TGTGCCAGCAGCCCCGACAACATGAACACTGAAGCTTTCTTT. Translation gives CASSPDNMNTEAFF.

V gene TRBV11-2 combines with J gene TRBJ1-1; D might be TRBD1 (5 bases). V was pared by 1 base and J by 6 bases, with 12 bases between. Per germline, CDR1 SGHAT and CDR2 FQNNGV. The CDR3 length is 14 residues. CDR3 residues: CASSLARGAAEAFF. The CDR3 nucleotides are TGTGCCAGCAGCTTAGCGCGAGGGGCCGCTGAAGCTTTCTTT.

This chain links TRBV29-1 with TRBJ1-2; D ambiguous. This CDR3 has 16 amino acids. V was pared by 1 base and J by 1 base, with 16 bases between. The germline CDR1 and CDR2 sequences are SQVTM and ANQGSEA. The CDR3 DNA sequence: TGCAGCGTTGAAGTGTTGACCCCTCAGGTTAACTATGGCTACACCTTC. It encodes CSVEVLTPQVNYGYTF.

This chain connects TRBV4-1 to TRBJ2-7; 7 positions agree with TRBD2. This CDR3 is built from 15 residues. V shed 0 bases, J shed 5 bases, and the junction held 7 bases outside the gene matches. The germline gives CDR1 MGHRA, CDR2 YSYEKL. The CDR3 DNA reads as TGCGCCAGCAGCCAAGACGTAGCGGGTGGGGACGAGCAGTACTTC. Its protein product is CASSQDVAGGDEQYF.

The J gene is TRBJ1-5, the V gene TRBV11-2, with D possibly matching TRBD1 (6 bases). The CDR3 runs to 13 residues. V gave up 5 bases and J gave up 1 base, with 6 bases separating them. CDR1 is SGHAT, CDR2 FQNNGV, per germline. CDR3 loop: CASSTGSNQPQHF. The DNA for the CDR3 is TGTGCCAGCAGCACAGGGAGCAATCAGCCCCAGCATTTT.

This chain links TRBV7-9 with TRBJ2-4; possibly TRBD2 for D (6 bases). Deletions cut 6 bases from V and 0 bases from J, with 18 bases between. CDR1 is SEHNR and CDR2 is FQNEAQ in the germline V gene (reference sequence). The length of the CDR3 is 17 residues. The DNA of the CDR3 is TGTGCCAGCAGACGCGTCTCGGGGGATCTAGCCAAAAACATTCAGTACTTC. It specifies CASRRVSGDLAKNIQYF. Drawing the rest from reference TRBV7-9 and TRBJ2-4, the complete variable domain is DTGVSQNPRHKITKRGQNVTFRCDPISEHNRLYWYRQTLGQGPEFLTYFQNEAQLEKSRLLSDRFSAERPKGSFSTLEIQRTEQGDSAMYLCASRRVSGDLAKNIQYFGAGTRLSVL.

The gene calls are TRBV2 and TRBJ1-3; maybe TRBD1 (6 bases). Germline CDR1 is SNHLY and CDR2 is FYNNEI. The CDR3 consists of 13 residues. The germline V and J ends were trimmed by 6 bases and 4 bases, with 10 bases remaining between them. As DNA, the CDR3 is TGTGCCAGCAGCGACACAGGGGGAAACACCATATATTTT. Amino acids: CASSDTGGNTIYF.

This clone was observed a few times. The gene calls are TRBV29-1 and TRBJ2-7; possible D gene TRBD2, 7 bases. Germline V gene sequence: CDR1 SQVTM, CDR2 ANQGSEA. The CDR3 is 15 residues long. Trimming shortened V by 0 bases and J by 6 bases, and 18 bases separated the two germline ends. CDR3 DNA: TGCAGCGTTGAAGATGCGATCAAGGGGGGGGTCGAGCAGTACTTC. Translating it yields CSVEDAIKGGVEQYF.

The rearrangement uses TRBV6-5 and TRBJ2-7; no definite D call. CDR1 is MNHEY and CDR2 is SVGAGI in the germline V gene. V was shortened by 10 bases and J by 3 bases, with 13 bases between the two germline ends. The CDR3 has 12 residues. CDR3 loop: CATRLSRYEQYF. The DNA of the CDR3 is TGTGCCACCAGACTGAGTCGCTACGAGCAGTACTTC.